What follows are 25 T cell receptor beta chains derived from one specimen sequenced in a study of siplizumab effects on memory and regulatory T cells. Assay used: immunoSEQ multiplex PCR; TCRdb lists only in-frame clones, some missing. The table lists tens of thousands of clones, 80% to 90% of them singletons. Input material: Tregs sorted from blood. The receptors were gathered from a human donor in good health.

The rearrangement links TRBV6-6 to TRBJ2-5, with D possibly TRBD1 on 5 matching bases. Germline values: CDR1 MNHNY, CDR2 SVGAGI (reference sequence). CDR3 length: 15 amino acids. The germline V and J ends were trimmed by 0 bases and 7 bases, with 15 bases remaining between them. CDR3 sequence: CASSYSPGRLGTQYF. The CDR3 nucleotides read TGTGCCAGCAGTTACTCTCCAGGGCGGTTGGGGACCCAGTACTTC.

This clone showed up just once. This chain links TRBV4-3 with TRBJ2-1, with D possibly being TRBD1 or TRBD2 (6 bases each). Trimming left V 5 bases short and J 6 bases short, with 17 bases between. CDR1 LGHNA and CDR2 YSLEER come from the germline V gene. This CDR3 spans 15 amino acids. This chain's CDR3 is CASSNWGAWTNEQFF. Written as DNA, the CDR3 is TGCGCCAGCAGCAACTGGGGGGCTTGGACCAATGAGCAGTTCTTC.

The chain recombines TRBV27 with TRBJ2-3; 9 bases map to TRBD1. The CDR3 extends over 12 amino acids. The V gene end was trimmed by 5 bases and the J gene end by 8 bases; junction bases not matched to a gene: 2. Germline loops: CDR1 MNHEY, CDR2 SMNVEV (reference sequence). CDR3 sequence reads: CASSLQGATQYF. The DNA for the CDR3 is TGTGCCAGCAGTCTACAGGGGGCTACGCAGTATTTT.

The rearrangement links TRBV4-1 to TRBJ2-5; D call uncertain. The V gene lost 5 bases and the J gene lost 4 bases, with 11 bases spanning the gap. The CDR3 has 13 amino acids. The germline V gene has CDR1 MGHRA and CDR2 YSYEKL. CDR3 region: CASSAQQVETQYF. The CDR3 bases are TGCGCCAGCAGCGCGCAGCAGGTAGAGACCCAGTACTTC.

The chain's CDR3 is CASSIRTSSMNTGELFF. DNA for the CDR3: TGCGCCAGCAGCATACGGACTAGCTCAATGAACACCGGGGAGCTGTTTTTT. The chain is built from TRBV5-1 and TRBJ2-2; 8 positions match TRBD2. Trimming at V came to 4 bases and at J to 1 base, leaving 9 bases not matched to a gene. CDR1 SGHRS and CDR2 YFSETQ come from the germline V gene. The CDR3 consists of 17 residues.

This chain joins TRBV4-1 and TRBJ1-2; D remains ambiguous. The CDR3 has 13 amino acids. Trimming removed 1 base at V and 8 bases at J, with 11 bases between. CDR1 is MGHRA and CDR2 is YSYEKL in the germline V gene. The CDR3 DNA sequence: TGCGCCAGCAGCCAAGCGGGTTCGGTAGGCTACACCTTC. Protein product: CASSQAGSVGYTF.

J is TRBJ2-6 and V is TRBV18; D remains unclear. The CDR3 loop spans 13 amino acids. Germline CDR1 and CDR2: KGHSH and LQKENI. Trimming left V 9 bases short and J 4 bases short, with 10 bases between. DNA of the CDR3: TGTGCCAGTGCTCCAGAAGGGGCCAACGTCCTGACTTTC. Translating it yields CASAPEGANVLTF. Full variable domain (remainder filled in from reference TRBV18 and TRBJ2-6): NAGVMQNPRHLVRRRGQEARLRCSPMKGHSHVYWYRQLPEEGLKFMVYLQKENIIDESGMPKERFSAEFPKEGPSILRIQQVVRGDSAAYFCASAPEGANVLTFGAGSRLTVL.

The chain couples TRBV25-1 to TRBJ2-2; D is unresolved. V was cut by 1 base and J by 7 bases, with 4 bases left in between. Per the germline V gene, CDR1 is MGHDK and CDR2 is SYGVNS. This CDR3 contains 12 residues. The CDR3 coding sequence is TGTGCCAGCAGTGAATTTGTCGGGGAGCTGTTTTTT. Its protein is CASSEFVGELFF.

Only one count was recorded for this clone. The CDR3 is CASSLGATEETQYF. The CDR3 DNA reads as TGTGCCAGCAGCTTAGGAGCGACGGAAGAGACCCAGTACTTC. The chain is built from TRBV7-8 and TRBJ2-5, with D unresolved. V was cut by 1 base and J by 3 bases, with 9 bases left in between. Looked up from germline, CDR1 is SGHVS and CDR2 is FQNEAQ. The CDR3 has 14 amino acids.

This chain links TRBV29-1 with TRBJ2-5; D is undetermined. The CDR3 sequence is 14 residues long. CDR1 is SQVTM, CDR2 ANQGSEA, per germline. Trimming pared 3 bases from V and 1 base from J, leaving 12 bases between. CDR3: CSVEFHPFQETQYF. CDR3 nucleotides: TGCAGCGTTGAGTTTCATCCTTTCCAAGAGACCCAGTACTTC. The full variable domain, completed using reference TRBV29-1 and TRBJ2-5, is SAVISQKPSRDICQRGTSLTIQCQVDSQVTMMFWYRQQPGQSLTLIATANQGSEATYESGFVIDKFPISRPNLTFSTLTVSNMSPEDSSIYLCSVEFHPFQETQYFGPGTRLLVL.

The V gene is TRBV19, the J gene TRBJ1-2, with D unclear. Germline V CDR1 and CDR2: LNHDA, SQIVND (reference sequence). V lost 3 bases, J lost 0 bases, and 8 bases lay in between. The CDR3 sequence is 14 residues long. The CDR3 region has the DNA TGTGCCAGTAGTATCTCCGGACCTAACTATGGCTACACCTTC. Translation gives CASSISGPNYGYTF.

This clone showed up just a few times. The chain couples TRBV18 to TRBJ1-5, with 8 bases that match TRBD1. Trimming at V came to 6 bases and at J to 5 bases, leaving 6 bases not matched to a gene. The CDR3 covers 14 residues. The germline V gene has CDR1 KGHSH and CDR2 LQKENI. The CDR3 protein is CASSIQGGYQPQHF. CDR3 bases: TGTGCCAGCTCTATACAGGGGGGCTATCAGCCCCAGCATTTT.

The gene calls are TRBV6-6 and TRBJ2-7; D remains unclear. Germline CDR1 and CDR2: MNHNY and SVGAGI (reference sequence). V was cut by 6 bases and J by 3 bases, with 12 bases left in between. This CDR3 has 13 residues. CDR3 residues: CASRAPGHYEQYF. The CDR3 nucleotides are TGTGCCAGCAGGGCGCCGGGCCACTACGAGCAGTACTTC.

Remarks on this clone: Other DNA sequences in this specimen translate into the identical CDR3. The chain carries TRBV7-9 and TRBJ2-3; the D gene is possibly TRBD2 (6 bases). The CDR3 has 16 amino acids. Germline CDR1 SEHNR, CDR2 FQNEAQ (reference sequence). V was trimmed by 0 bases and J by 1 base, leaving 11 bases between them. The CDR3 loop is CASSLAGGAGTDTQYF. The CDR3 DNA reads TGTGCCAGCAGCTTAGCCGGGGGAGCCGGCACAGATACGCAGTATTTT.

V is TRBV19 and J is TRBJ2-3; D is uncertain. The CDR3 contains 13 residues. Trimming pared 11 bases from V and 2 bases from J, leaving 14 bases between. Per the germline V gene, CDR1 is LNHDA and CDR2 is SQIVND (reference sequence). For the CDR3, the DNA is TGTGCCGCTAGTCCAGAATTCACAGATACGCAGTATTTT. It translates to CAASPEFTDTQYF.

The rearrangement joins TRBV7-2 to TRBJ2-3; 7 positions agree with TRBD2. Germline CDR1 reads SGHTA; CDR2 reads FQGNSA. J lost 0 bases, V lost 5 bases, and 11 bases had no gene match. The CDR3 consists of 17 residues. The DNA of the CDR3 is TGTGCCAGCAGCCGATCTCTAAGCGGGGTTAGCACAGATACGCAGTATTTT. Residues: CASSRSLSGVSTDTQYF.

This clone has just one count. The chain carries TRBV27 and TRBJ1-2; maybe TRBD1 (5 bases). Trimming pared 0 bases from V and 3 bases from J, leaving 14 bases between. The CDR3 contains 16 residues. Germline lookup yields CDR1 MNHEY and CDR2 SMNVEV (reference sequence). CDR3 sequence (DNA): TGTGCCAGCAGTTTATCCTTTCGGGGCCCAGACTATGGCTACACCTTC. Residues: CASSLSFRGPDYGYTF.

The genes are TRBV19 and TRBJ1-2; 7 bases are a match to TRBD1. The CDR3 loop spans 14 amino acids. Germline loops: CDR1 LNHDA, CDR2 SQIVND (reference sequence). V was clipped by 9 bases and J by 3 bases; unmatched bases: 10. The CDR3, as DNA: TGTGCCAGCAATCGAAGGGGGCTCGACTATGGCTACACCTTC. This gives the protein CASNRRGLDYGYTF.

The chain joins TRBV7-2 to TRBJ2-7; D perhaps matches TRBD1 (5 bases). V lost 8 bases to trimming and J lost 3 bases, with 20 bases between them. This CDR3 comprises 15 residues. Germline CDR1 SGHTA, CDR2 FQGNSA. CDR3 residues: CASSPWGTPDYEQYF. CDR3 sequence (DNA): TGTGCCAGCTCCCCATGGGGCACCCCAGACTACGAGCAGTACTTC. The variable domain in full, with the rest retrieved from reference TRBV7-2 and TRBJ2-7, is GAGVSQSPSNKVTEKGKDVELRCDPISGHTALYWYRQSLGQGLEFLIYFQGNSAPDKSGLPSDRFSAERTGGSVSTLTIQRTQQEDSAVYLCASSPWGTPDYEQYFGPGTRLTVT.

This chain connects TRBV19 to TRBJ1-1; no firm D call. CDR3 size: 11 residues. Per the germline V gene, CDR1 is LNHDA and CDR2 is SQIVND (reference sequence). The V and J ends lost 11 bases and 5 bases respectively, with 12 bases between them. CDR3 amino acids: CAGVSATEAFF. CDR3 in DNA: TGTGCCGGAGTAAGTGCGACTGAAGCTTTCTTT.

The CDR3 DNA reads as TGTGCCAGCAGCAAGACAGACAAACTTGGAGGAGAGACCCAGTACTTC. Translated: CASSKTDKLGGETQYF. The chain joins TRBV9 to TRBJ2-5; D is perhaps TRBD1 or TRBD2 (5 bases each). CDR3 length equals 16 residues. Germline CDR1 and CDR2: SGDLS and YYNGEE. V lost 4 bases, J lost 4 bases, and 20 bases lay in between. Filled out from reference TRBV9 and TRBJ2-5, the complete variable domain reads DSGVTQTPKHLITATGQRVTLRCSPRSGDLSVYWYQQSLDQGLQFLIQYYNGEERAKGNILERFSAQQFPDLHSELNLSSLELGDSALYFCASSKTDKLGGETQYFGPGTRLLVL.

The chain employs TRBV19 and TRBJ1-3, with D perhaps matching TRBD1 (5 bases). Trimming took off 5 bases at V and 0 bases at J, with 14 bases between the two ends. In germline, CDR1 is LNHDA, CDR2 SQIVND (reference sequence). CDR3 length: 16 amino acids. CDR3 bases: TGTGCCAGTAGTCCCGAGGGGTCAAGCTCTGGAAACACCATATATTTT. Amino acid sequence: CASSPEGSSSGNTIYF.

The chain links TRBV28 to TRBJ2-7; TRBD1 agrees at 8 bases. Germline values: CDR1 MDHEN, CDR2 SYDVKM. This CDR3 is built from 16 residues. The V gene end was trimmed by 6 bases and the J gene end by 4 bases; junction bases not matched to a gene: 14. CDR3 sequence: CASRPDGGQGRYEQYF. The CDR3 bases are TGTGCCAGCAGGCCGGACGGTGGACAGGGAAGGTACGAGCAGTACTTC. The full variable domain, with the rest looked up from reference TRBV28 and TRBJ2-7, is DVKVTQSSRYLVKRTGEKVFLECVQDMDHENMFWYRQDPGLGLRLIYFSYDVKMKEKGDIPEGYSVSREKKERFSLILESASTNQTSMYLCASRPDGGQGRYEQYFGPGTRLTVT.

The chain couples TRBV18 to TRBJ1-2; no clear D. This CDR3 contains 14 residues. Per the germline V gene, CDR1 is KGHSH and CDR2 is LQKENI. The V end lost 3 bases, the J end lost 8 bases, and 16 bases lay between the germline ends. CDR3 DNA sequence: TGTGCCAGCTCACCTGAGGGTTCCTTCAGCGGCTACACCTTC. Its protein is CASSPEGSFSGYTF.

The CDR3 bases are TGTGCCAGCAGTATCCGGGGCAACGTCCTGACTTTC. Translation: CASSIRGNVLTF. The rearrangement links TRBV25-1 to TRBJ2-6, with D perhaps matching TRBD2 (5 bases). The germline CDR1 and CDR2 sequences are MGHDK and SYGVNS. The CDR3 is 12 amino acids. Between the trimmed V and J ends, which lost 5 bases and 9 bases, there was a span of 8 bases. The variable domain in full, completed from reference TRBV25-1 and TRBJ2-6, reads EADIYQTPRYLVIGTGKKITLECSQTMGHDKMYWYQQDPGMELHLIHYSYGVNSTEKGDLSSESTVSRIRTEHFPLTLESARPSHTSQYLCASSIRGNVLTFGAGSRLTVL.